This TCR beta chain was profiled in a study of control samples from healthy donors and cancer patients. Assay: immunoSEQ multiplex PCR; the TCRdb copy retains only in-frame clones and omits some. The sample holds approximately 170,000 clones, roughly 89% seen once. This clone was observed a single time. This CDR3 comprises 14 residues. CDR1 and CDR2 (germline): SNHLY, FYNNEI. The V gene end was trimmed by 5 bases and the J gene end by 4 bases; junction bases not matched to a gene: 4. The sequencing input was blood. The chain uses TRBV2 and TRBJ1-5; 8 bases map to TRBD1. This clonotype originated in a woman in her fifties or sixties in good health. The CDR3 sequence is CASSMDRVNQPQHF. CDR3 coding DNA: TGTGCCAGCAGTATGGACAGGGTAAATCAGCCCCAGCATTTT.